This T cell receptor beta chain was observed in a study of molecular identifiers for immune sequencing clone quantification. In preparing bulk TCR libraries, previously described methods and listed TCR primers were used. TCRdb re-called the PCR reads with MiXCR, one entry per CDR3 protein. In the table there are about 640,000 distinct CDR3 sequences, about 20% of which are singletons. CDR1 LNHNV and CDR2 YYDKDF come from the germline V gene (reference sequence). V shed 5 bases and J 2 bases; nucleotides not matched to a gene: 10. The CDR3 covers 16 residues. This sequence was found in a human donor in good health. Some libraries in this study had Jurkat cell RNA spiked in. The chain employs TRBV15 and TRBJ2-3, with TRBD1 matching 7 bases. Material: naive CD8+ T cells from blood, with Jurkat cell RNA spiked in. The subset is: FACS-sorted CD8+CD4-CCR7+CD45RA+ naive T cells. CDR3: CATSGTGTVVTDTQYF. The DNA for the CDR3 is TGTGCCACCAGCGGGACCGGGACAGTTGTCACAGATACGCAGTATTTT.